Each of the 24 T cell receptor beta chains below was sequenced from the same sample in a study of shared clonotypes between healthy human individuals. The method was immunoSEQ multiplex PCR; TCRdb's version includes in-frame clones alone and lacks a portion of them. This sample has about 680,000 clones, with 73% found just once. Material: memory CD4+ T cells sorted from blood. Subset defined: CD45RA-negative fraction. The receptors originated from a young woman in good health.

The chain is built from TRBV2 and TRBJ2-3; 11 bases align to TRBD1. Looked up from germline, CDR1 is SNHLY and CDR2 is FYNNEI. V lost 3 bases and J lost 7; bases outside the gene matches: 9. CDR3 length: 16 residues. CDR3 protein: CASSDGGTGGINTQYF. The CDR3 DNA sequence: TGTGCCAGCAGTGACGGTGGGACAGGGGGAATTAATACGCAGTATTTT.

CDR3 nucleotides: TGTGCCAGCAGTCTCCTGACTAGCGGGAGTGATACGCAGTATTTT. Amino acid sequence: CASSLLTSGSDTQYF. The V and J genes are TRBV2 and TRBJ2-3, with TRBD2 matching 12 bases. Trimming at V came to 5 bases and at J to 6 bases, leaving 6 bases not matched to a gene. The CDR3 is 15 residues long. Germline V gives CDR1 SNHLY, CDR2 FYNNEI.

This sequence joins TRBV5-1 and TRBJ1-4; no definite D call. Trimming shortened V by 10 bases and J by 7 bases, and 23 bases separated the two germline ends. Germline loops: CDR1 SGHRS, CDR2 YFSETQ. CDR3 length equals 15 residues. This chain's CDR3 is CASSPAPGMGEKLFF. The CDR3 nucleotides read TGCGCCTCCAGCCCGGCACCGGGTATGGGTGAAAAACTGTTTTTT.

The chain has TRBV28 and TRBJ2-7, with 7 bases fitting TRBD2. Looked up from germline, CDR1 is MDHEN and CDR2 is SYDVKM. The ends lost 6 bases at V and 6 bases at J; junction bases unmatched: 11. CDR3 length equals 14 residues. The chain's CDR3 is CASSPGVGEGEQYF. The CDR3 nucleotides are TGTGCCAGCAGCCCGGGGGTGGGGGAGGGCGAGCAGTACTTC.

The V call is TRBV7-6, the J call TRBJ1-1; tentative D call: TRBD1 (6 bases). Trimming removed 1 base from V and 6 bases from J, with 18 bases in between. CDR1 and CDR2 from the germline V gene are SGHVS and FNYEAQ. The CDR3 has 16 amino acids. The CDR3: CASSLGDGIKGAEAFF. The DNA of the CDR3 is TGTGCCAGCAGCTTAGGGGACGGGATTAAGGGGGCTGAAGCTTTCTTT.

The V call is TRBV28, the J call TRBJ2-3; 9 positions agree with TRBD2. Germline assignment: CDR1 MDHEN and CDR2 SYDVKM. The CDR3 contains 16 residues. Trimming took 4 bases from V and 4 from J; bases not matched to a gene: 9. CDR3 protein: CASSSARAGGSDTQYF. The CDR3 nucleotides read TGTGCCAGCAGTTCCGCAAGAGCGGGAGGCTCAGATACGCAGTATTTT.

This clone was seen a handful of times. Different DNA sequences within this sample yield the same CDR3. The chain is built from TRBV28 and TRBJ2-5; perhaps TRBD2 as D (6 bases). V lost 6 bases, J lost 1 base, and 9 bases lay in between. The CDR3 is made up of 13 amino acids. Germline-derived CDR1 and CDR2 are MDHEN and SYDVKM. In DNA form, the CDR3 reads TGTGCCAGCAGGTGGGGGGTCCAAGAGACCCAGTACTTC. Encoded protein: CASRWGVQETQYF.

J is TRBJ1-5 and V is TRBV28; 7 nucleotides align to TRBD1. The ends lost 5 bases at V and 2 bases at J; junction bases unmatched: 18. The CDR3 runs to 19 residues. CDR1 MDHEN and CDR2 SYDVKM come from the germline V gene. In DNA, the CDR3 is TGTGCCAGCAGTCCGCCCACAGGGGTTTATAATTTGGGCAATCAGCCCCAGCATTTT. Encoded protein: CASSPPTGVYNLGNQPQHF.

The V call is TRBV19, the J call TRBJ2-2; 12 bases agree with TRBD1. CDR3 length equals 14 residues. J was trimmed by 7 bases and V by 6 bases; bases with no gene match: 3. CDR1 and CDR2 from the germline V gene are LNHDA and SQIVND (reference sequence). The CDR3 protein is CASRGQGAHGELFF. CDR3 nucleotides: TGTGCCAGTAGGGGACAGGGGGCGCACGGGGAGCTGTTTTTT.

This chain joins TRBV28 and TRBJ2-1; D unclear. Trimming removed 5 bases from V and 6 bases from J, with 11 bases in between. The V gene's germline CDR1 is MDHEN and CDR2 SYDVKM. CDR3 size: 13 residues. The CDR3 DNA reads as TGTGCCAGCAGTGTCGTGGTGGTCAATGAGCAGTTCTTC. Residues: CASSVVVVNEQFF.

This chain links TRBV18 with TRBJ1-3; D unresolved. Between the trimmed V and J ends, which lost 2 bases and 0 bases, there was a span of 11 bases. The CDR3 is 16 residues long. Germline CDR1 and CDR2: KGHSH and LQKENI. DNA for the CDR3: TGTGCCAGCTCACCAACGAGCCCGGTCTCTGGAAACACCATATATTTT. It translates to CASSPTSPVSGNTIYF. The full variable domain, its missing parts supplied by reference TRBV18 and TRBJ1-3, is NAGVMQNPRHLVRRRGQEARLRCSPMKGHSHVYWYRQLPEEGLKFMVYLQKENIIDESGMPKERFSAEFPKEGPSILRIQQVVRGDSAAYFCASSPTSPVSGNTIYFGEGSWLTVV.

The sample holds one count of this clone. The chain uses TRBV9 and TRBJ2-4, with D perhaps TRBD1 (6 bases). The CDR3 has 13 amino acids. Germline V gives CDR1 SGDLS, CDR2 YYNGEE. Trimming cost V 2 bases and J 8 bases, with 11 bases left between them. The CDR3 DNA is TGTGCCAGCAGCGTGGCAGGGGCGGACATTCAGTACTTC. Its translation: CASSVAGADIQYF.

This chain connects TRBV15 to TRBJ1-2; D remains unclear. The germline V gene has CDR1 LNHNV and CDR2 YYDKDF (reference sequence). The CDR3 is 13 amino acids. V was pared by 0 bases and J by 9 bases, with 11 bases between. CDR3 sequence: CATSRDQAGRYTF. The DNA of the CDR3 is TGTGCCACCAGCAGAGATCAGGCGGGCCGCTACACCTTC.

The chain carries TRBV5-1 and TRBJ2-2; TRBD1 or TRBD2 may be the D gene (5 bases each). V lost 3 bases to trimming and J lost 3 bases, with 12 bases between them. CDR1 is SGHRS, CDR2 YFSETQ, per germline. This CDR3 region has 15 residues. The CDR3 DNA is TGCGCCAGCAGCTCCAGGGTCGGGGACACCGGGGAGCTGTTTTTT. Translating gives CASSSRVGDTGELFF.

The gene calls are TRBV7-8 and TRBJ2-3; a possible D gene is TRBD2 (6 bases). CDR1 is SGHVS, CDR2 FQNEAQ, per germline. The CDR3 has 17 residues. V lost 3 bases, J lost 5 bases, and 21 bases lay in between. Here the CDR3 DNA reads TGTGCCAGCAGCTTCACGCGCTTCAAGGCGGAGGGAGATACGCAGTATTTT. Its protein is CASSFTRFKAEGDTQYF. Filled out from reference TRBV7-8 and TRBJ2-3, the complete variable domain reads GAGVSQSPRYKVAKRGQDVALRCDPISGHVSLFWYQQALGQGPEFLTYFQNEAQLDKSGLPSDRFFAERPEGSVSTLKIQRTQQEDSAVYLCASSFTRFKAEGDTQYFGPGTRLTVL.

This chain links TRBV19 with TRBJ1-2; D gene unclear. Trimming removed 6 bases from V and 1 base from J, with 15 bases in between. Per the germline V gene, CDR1 is LNHDA and CDR2 is SQIVND (reference sequence). This CDR3 contains 15 residues. CDR3 in DNA: TGTGCCAGTAGCTTGAAGCCCCAATATAACTATGGCTACACCTTC. This sequence encodes CASSLKPQYNYGYTF.

The chain joins TRBV4-1 to TRBJ1-4; D is possibly TRBD1 (6 bases). This CDR3 region has 17 residues. The V gene lost 0 bases and the J gene lost 0 bases, with 11 bases spanning the gap. Germline V gene lookup returns CDR1 MGHRA and CDR2 YSYEKL. The CDR3 loop reads CASSQEAGAATNEKLFF. CDR3 nucleotides: TGCGCCAGCAGCCAAGAAGCGGGGGCGGCAACTAATGAAAAACTGTTTTTT.

This clone was seen a few times. This chain links TRBV7-9 with TRBJ2-1, with 8 bases that match TRBD2. CDR3 size: 15 residues. The V segment lost 3 bases and the J segment 8 bases; nucleotides outside the gene matches: 9. Germline V CDR1 and CDR2: SEHNR, FQNEAQ (reference sequence). CDR3 sequence reads: CASSFGTRISDEQFF. The CDR3, as DNA: TGTGCCAGCAGCTTCGGGACTAGGATCTCAGATGAGCAGTTCTTC.

DNA for the CDR3: TGCGCCAGCAGCTTGGGGGCCTTAACAGATACGCAGTATTTT. Encoded protein: CASSLGALTDTQYF. V and J are TRBV5-1 and TRBJ2-3, with D unresolved. V was cut by 0 bases and J by 3 bases, with 8 bases left in between. This CDR3 contains 14 residues. Germline V gene lookup returns CDR1 SGHRS and CDR2 YFSETQ.

In DNA form, the CDR3 reads TGCAGCGACTCTCCCCGCTGGGCCTTGCAGAACACTGAAGCTTTCTTT. It codes for CSDSPRWALQNTEAFF. This rearrangement joins TRBV29-1 to TRBJ1-1; the D is unclear. This CDR3 comprises 16 residues. The germline V gene encodes CDR1 SQVTM and CDR2 ANQGSEA. V shed 7 bases and J shed 1 base, with 22 bases lying between them.

With regard to this clone: It may be a read error: a sequence one base away is much more abundant. The V and J genes are TRBV7-8 and TRBJ2-3; D remains ambiguous. Germline V CDR1 and CDR2: SGHVS, FQNEAQ. The CDR3 totals 12 residues. V lost 1 base and J 5 bases, leaving 4 bases between the germline ends. The CDR3 nucleotides are TGTGCCAGCAGCTTAGGGAGAGATACGCAGTATTTT. It is translated as CASSLGRDTQYF.

V is TRBV7-9 and J is TRBJ2-1; TRBD2 matches at 12 bases. J gave up 7 bases and V 1 base, and 5 bases lay outside the gene matches. In germline, CDR1 is SEHNR, CDR2 FQNEAQ (reference sequence). CDR3 size: 16 residues. In nucleotides, the CDR3 is TGTGCCAGCAGCTTAGGCCTAGCGGGAGGGTGGAATGAGCAGTTCTTC. Its translation: CASSLGLAGGWNEQFF.

V and J are TRBV7-2 and TRBJ1-1; D might be TRBD1 (6 bases). Germline V CDR1 and CDR2: SGHTA, FQGNSA. The CDR3 is made up of 13 amino acids. Trimming took 1 base from V and 12 from J, leaving 15 bases between them. The CDR3: CASSLDAGALPFF. The CDR3 DNA reads as TGTGCCAGCAGCTTAGATGCGGGGGCGCTTCCTTTCTTT.

V is TRBV28 and J is TRBJ1-4, with D maybe TRBD1 (5 bases). This CDR3 has 15 amino acids. V lost 3 bases and J lost 8, with 16 bases in between. The germline V gene has CDR1 MDHEN and CDR2 SYDVKM. The CDR3 DNA is TGTGCCAGCAGTTTGGGGGGTCTGCGCGGGGAAAAACTGTTTTTT. Translation gives CASSLGGLRGEKLFF.